This T cell receptor (beta chain) comes out of a study of cytomegalovirus exposure and HLA in healthy donors. Concerning this clone itself: No antigen is known for it.

The PCR employed 60 Vbeta primers together with 13 Jbeta primers. Assay: immunoSEQ multiplex PCR; the TCRdb copy retains only in-frame clones and omits some. The repertoire holds over 200,000 clones, with over 65% as singletons. Study-wide findings and caveats: A previous analysis found most TCR beta V segments productive roughly 90% or roughly 30% of the time.

V lost 5 bases to trimming and J lost 2 bases, with 12 bases between them. The CDR3 has 14 residues. CDR1 is SQVTM and CDR2 is ANQGSEA in the germline V gene. The sample comprised PBMCs. The rearrangement uses TRBV29-1 and TRBJ2-2, with D possibly TRBD2 on 6 matching bases. This receptor was obtained from a woman aged 55-70 years in good health and CMV-seropositive. The CDR3: CSVFGDSNTGELFF. CDR3 sequence (DNA): TGCAGCGTTTTTGGGGACTCCAACACCGGGGAGCTGTTTTTT.